The 24 T cell receptor beta chains reported below all come from one sample, sequenced in a study of PD-L1 blockade in urothelial cancer. Assay used: immunoSEQ multiplex PCR; TCRdb lists only in-frame clones, some missing. Here the sample spans roughly 40,000 clones, more than 65% being singletons. The input for sequencing was PBMCs, taken around atezolizumab (anti-PD-L1) treatment. The receptors shown here come from a man between 65 and 80 years old with urothelial cancer.

This chain uses TRBV11-2 with TRBJ2-7; 13 positions agree with TRBD2. The CDR3 sequence is 15 residues long. Germline-derived CDR1 and CDR2 are SGHAT and FQNNGV. Trimming at V came to 1 base and at J to 3 bases, leaving 0 bases not matched to a gene. CDR3 nucleotide sequence: TGTGCCAGCAGCTTAGGACTAGCGGGGGGCTACGAGCAGTACTTC. Translated: CASSLGLAGGYEQYF.

This clone is a singleton in its sample. The rearrangement joins TRBV18 to TRBJ2-5, with D maybe TRBD2 (6 bases). Germline CDR1 is KGHSH and CDR2 is LQKENI. CDR3 size: 15 residues. Trimming stripped 4 bases from V and 2 bases from J, with 14 bases between. The CDR3 coding sequence is TGTGCCAGCTCACTAAAGACTAGTTTTCAAGAGACCCAGTACTTC. The encoded protein is CASSLKTSFQETQYF. The full variable domain, with the rest looked up from reference TRBV18 and TRBJ2-5, is NAGVMQNPRHLVRRRGQEARLRCSPMKGHSHVYWYRQLPEEGLKFMVYLQKENIIDESGMPKERFSAEFPKEGPSILRIQQVVRGDSAAYFCASSLKTSFQETQYFGPGTRLLVL.

The genes are TRBV10-3 and TRBJ2-7; a possible D gene is TRBD1 (5 bases). The CDR3 contains 14 residues. Germline CDR1 and CDR2: ENHRY and SYGVKD. Deletions cut 4 bases from V and 1 base from J, with 11 bases between. This chain's CDR3 is CAISALAGSYEQYF. CDR3 in DNA: TGTGCCATCAGTGCCCTGGCAGGGTCCTACGAGCAGTACTTC.

The chain recombines TRBV7-2 with TRBJ2-1; the match to TRBD2 covers 13 bases. Germline-derived CDR1 and CDR2 are SGHTA and FQGNSA. CDR3 length equals 17 residues. V lost 0 bases, J lost 5 bases, and 4 bases stayed unmatched. The DNA for the CDR3 is TGTGCCAGCAGCTTAGCGTTCGGACTAGCGGGAGACAATGAGCAGTTCTTC. It translates to CASSLAFGLAGDNEQFF.

The table lists this clone with a count of one. The CDR3 DNA reads as TGTGCCAGCAGTGACGTCGGTACTCAAGCGGGACTAGATACGCAGTATTTT. Protein: CASSDVGTQAGLDTQYF. V is TRBV6-4 and J is TRBJ2-3, with TRBD2 matching over 7 bases. Germline V gives CDR1 MRHNA, CDR2 SNTAGT. The CDR3 totals 17 residues. J gave up 5 bases and V 2 bases, and 13 bases lay outside the gene matches.

Written as DNA, the CDR3 is TGTGCCAGCAGCCCGGGACTCTACAATGAGCAGTTCTTC. Protein product: CASSPGLYNEQFF. This chain links TRBV5-5 with TRBJ2-1; D is possibly TRBD2 (6 bases). The CDR3 sequence is 13 residues long. CDR1 is SGHKS, CDR2 YYEKEE, per germline (reference sequence). V dropped 4 bases and J dropped 3 bases, with 8 bases sitting between them. Drawing the rest from reference TRBV5-5 and TRBJ2-1, the complete variable domain is DAGVTQSPTHLIKTRGQQVTLRCSPISGHKSVSWYQQVLGQGPQFIFQYYEKEERGRGNFPDRFSARQFPNYSSELNVNALLLGDSALYLCASSPGLYNEQFFGPGTRLTVL.

The rearrangement links TRBV19 to TRBJ2-2; 10 nucleotides align to TRBD2. Germline V lookup: CDR1 LNHDA, CDR2 SQIVND (reference sequence). CDR3 length: 16 amino acids. Trimming cost V 5 bases and J 6 bases; bases outside gene matches: 9. The CDR3 bases are TGTGCCAGTAGTTTGGGGCTAGCGGGAGAGTCCGGGGAGCTGTTTTTT. It codes for CASSLGLAGESGELFF.

J is TRBJ2-6 and V is TRBV7-6, with D perhaps TRBD1 (6 bases). Trimming removed 2 bases at V and 2 bases at J, with 7 bases between. The CDR3 is made up of 15 amino acids. The germline CDR1 and CDR2 sequences are SGHVS and FNYEAQ. The DNA of the CDR3 is TGTGCCAGCAGCTTATGGGGGCCTGGGGCCAACGTCCTGACTTTC. Translated, it gives CASSLWGPGANVLTF.

This clone turned up a few times. The V call is TRBV7-3, the J call TRBJ1-5, with D uncertain. The germline V gene has CDR1 SGHTA and CDR2 FQGTGA. The CDR3 loop spans 14 amino acids. V lost 4 bases to trimming and J lost 4 bases, with 11 bases between them. The CDR3 loop reads CASSSGAGNQPQHF. The CDR3 region has the DNA TGTGCCAGCAGCTCTGGAGCGGGGAATCAGCCCCAGCATTTT.

The chain is built from TRBV28 and TRBJ2-3; TRBD1 matches at 9 bases. CDR1 is MDHEN and CDR2 is SYDVKM in the germline V gene. The CDR3 spans 15 residues. Germline trimming cut 6 bases from V and 4 bases from J; bases unmatched to any gene: 8. The CDR3 coding sequence is TGTGCCAGCAGCAGGGACAGGGAAGATGCAGATACGCAGTATTTT. It codes for CASSRDREDADTQYF.

V and J are TRBV19 and TRBJ1-1; a weak D match, TRBD1 (5 bases). The V and J ends lost 5 bases and 7 bases respectively, with 14 bases between them. This CDR3 spans 13 amino acids. Germline V gene sequence: CDR1 LNHDA, CDR2 SQIVND (reference sequence). The CDR3 here is CASSLAPGFEAFF. The CDR3 DNA is TGTGCCAGTAGTCTTGCCCCAGGGTTTGAAGCTTTCTTT. Full variable domain (outside the CDR3, taken from reference TRBV19 and TRBJ1-1): DGGITQSPKYLFRKEGQNVTLSCEQNLNHDAMYWYRQDPGQGLRLIYYSQIVNDFQKGDIAEGYSVSREKKESFPLTVTSAQKNPTAFYLCASSLAPGFEAFFGQGTRLTVV.

V and J are TRBV2 and TRBJ2-3; 10 bases are a match to TRBD2. This CDR3 spans 15 amino acids. Germline trimming cut 6 bases from V and 3 bases from J; bases unmatched to any gene: 6. Germline V gene data show CDR1 as SNHLY and CDR2 as FYNNEI. CDR3 region: CASRALAGVTDTQYF. The CDR3 DNA sequence: TGTGCCAGCAGGGCCCTAGCGGGAGTTACAGATACGCAGTATTTT. The complete variable domain, with remaining parts taken from reference TRBV2 and TRBJ2-3, reads EPEVTQTPSHQVTQMGQEVILRCVPISNHLYFYWYRQILGQKVEFLVSFYNNEISEKSEIFDDQFSVERPDGSNFTLKIRSTKLEDSAMYFCASRALAGVTDTQYFGPGTRLTVL.

This clone appeared a single time. V is TRBV5-6 and J is TRBJ1-1; D gene ambiguous. The germline gives CDR1 SGHDT, CDR2 YYEEEE. V shed 2 bases and J shed 1 base, with 12 bases lying between them. The CDR3 runs 15 residues. The DNA for the CDR3 is TGTGCCAGCAGCTTAAGAGAGGGATGGAACACTGAAGCTTTCTTT. It encodes CASSLREGWNTEAFF. Full variable domain (missing parts from reference TRBV5-6 and TRBJ1-1): DAGVTQSPTHLIKTRGQQVTLRCSPKSGHDTVSWYQQALGQGPQFIFQYYEEEERQRGNFPDRFSGHQFPNYSSELNVNALLLGDSALYLCASSLREGWNTEAFFGQGTRLTVV.

This chain uses TRBV11-1 with TRBJ1-5; D is uncertain. Germline CDR1 reads SGHAT; CDR2 reads FQDESV (reference sequence). V lost 1 base to trimming and J lost 7 bases, with 8 bases between them. The CDR3 contains 13 residues. Here the CDR3 DNA reads TGTGCCAGCAGCTTAGACCAGGCCCAGCCCCAGCATTTT. Its protein is CASSLDQAQPQHF.

This rearrangement joins TRBV15 to TRBJ1-5; 7 positions match TRBD1. Trimming at V came to 4 bases and at J to 4 bases, leaving 10 bases not matched to a gene. The V gene's germline CDR1 is LNHNV and CDR2 YYDKDF (reference sequence). This CDR3 is 16 amino acids long. Here the CDR3 DNA reads TGTGCCACCAGCAAAACGCCGGGACAGATAAATCAGCCCCAGCATTTT. Translation gives CATSKTPGQINQPQHF.

The chain is built from TRBV9 and TRBJ1-1; TRBD1 agrees at 8 bases. The CDR3 has 14 amino acids. CDR1 SGDLS and CDR2 YYNGEE come from the germline V gene. The J segment lost 8 bases and the V segment lost 4 bases, leaving 10 bases of the junction unmatched. The CDR3 nucleotides read TGTGCCAGCAGCCCTAATTTGGACAGGGCAGAAGCTTTCTTT. Translation: CASSPNLDRAEAFF.

The chain employs TRBV30 and TRBJ2-7; D gene unclear. Germline V CDR1 and CDR2: GTSNPN, SVGIG (reference sequence). V was shortened by 0 bases and J by 3 bases, with 6 bases between the two germline ends. This CDR3 spans 12 amino acids. The CDR3 DNA is TGTGCCTGGAGTGTCGAGCTCTACGAGCAGTACTTC. Encoded protein: CAWSVELYEQYF.

V usage is TRBV5-1 and J usage is TRBJ1-3; TRBD1 agrees at 7 bases. The CDR3 covers 15 residues. Germline CDR1 reads SGHRS; CDR2 reads YFSETQ. V gave up 0 bases and J gave up 4 bases; unmatched junction bases: 4. The CDR3 sequence: CASSLVQGVGNTIYF. CDR3 DNA sequence: TGCGCCAGCAGCTTGGTTCAGGGGGTCGGAAACACCATATATTTT.

This clone was detected a few times. The V call is TRBV25-1, the J call TRBJ1-5, with no clear D. Germline V lookup: CDR1 MGHDK, CDR2 SYGVNS. V gave up 3 bases and J gave up 4 bases, with 10 bases separating them. The CDR3 consists of 14 residues. CDR3 DNA: TGTGCCAGCAGTGAGTCTAGCCTGAATCAGCCCCAGCATTTT. Its translation is CASSESSLNQPQHF.

The chain has TRBV4-3 and TRBJ2-7, with D possibly being TRBD2 (6 bases). Germline V CDR1 and CDR2: LGHNA, YSLEER. V lost 4 bases to trimming and J lost 2 bases, with 21 bases between them. The CDR3 covers 17 residues. As DNA, the CDR3 is TGCGCCAGCAGCCCAAGAGGTGCGGGGTTTTTCCCCTACGAGCAGTACTTC. Translating gives CASSPRGAGFFPYEQYF.

The chain carries TRBV28 and TRBJ2-7, with D uncertain. V was cut by 4 bases and J by 1 base, with 8 bases left in between. The CDR3 extends over 13 amino acids. Germline CDR1 reads MDHEN; CDR2 reads SYDVKM. The CDR3 nucleotides read TGTGCCAGCAGTTCTCCCGGGTCCTACGAGCAGTACTTC. It codes for CASSSPGSYEQYF.

The genes are TRBV5-6 and TRBJ1-2, with D unresolved. With 1 base removed from V and 8 bases from J, the gap between germline ends came to 9 bases. The CDR3 sequence is 12 residues long. CDR1 SGHDT and CDR2 YYEEEE come from the germline V gene. DNA of the CDR3: TGTGCCAGCAGCTTGTATTCCTCCGGCTACACCTTC. It codes for CASSLYSSGYTF.

V and J are TRBV5-6 and TRBJ2-1, with a tentative D call TRBD2 (6 bases). Per the germline V gene, CDR1 is SGHDT and CDR2 is YYEEEE. The V gene lost 1 base and the J gene lost 7 bases, with 15 bases spanning the gap. The CDR3 covers 15 residues. In DNA form, the CDR3 reads TGTGCCAGCAGCTTGATCGCGGGAATGAGGAATGAGCAGTTCTTC. It translates to CASSLIAGMRNEQFF.

The chain employs TRBV4-1 and TRBJ2-1, with TRBD2 identical over 8 bases. Germline V gene lookup returns CDR1 MGHRA and CDR2 YSYEKL. V lost 0 bases, J lost 10 bases, and 17 bases stayed unmatched. The CDR3 is made up of 18 amino acids. The CDR3 here is CASSQEAGGRAGGVEQFF. The CDR3 DNA reads as TGCGCCAGCAGCCAAGAAGCGGGTGGTCGGGCGGGAGGCGTCGAGCAGTTCTTC.